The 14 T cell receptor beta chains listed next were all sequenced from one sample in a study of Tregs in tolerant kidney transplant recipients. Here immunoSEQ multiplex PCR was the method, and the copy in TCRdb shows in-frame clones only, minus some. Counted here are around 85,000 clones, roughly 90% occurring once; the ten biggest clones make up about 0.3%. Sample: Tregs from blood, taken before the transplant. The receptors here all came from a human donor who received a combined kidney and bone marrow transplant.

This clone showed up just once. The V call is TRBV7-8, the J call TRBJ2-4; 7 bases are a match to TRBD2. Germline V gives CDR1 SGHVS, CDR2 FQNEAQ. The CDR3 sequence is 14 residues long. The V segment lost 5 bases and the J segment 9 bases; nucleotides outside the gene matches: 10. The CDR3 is CASSQGGRLGIQYF. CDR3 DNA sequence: TGTGCCAGCAGCCAGGGCGGGAGATTGGGCATTCAGTACTTC.

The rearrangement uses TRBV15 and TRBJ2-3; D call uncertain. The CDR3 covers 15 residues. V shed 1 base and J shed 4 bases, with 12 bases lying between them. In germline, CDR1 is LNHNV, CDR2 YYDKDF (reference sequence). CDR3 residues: CATSRAGVVADTQYF. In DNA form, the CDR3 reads TGTGCCACCAGCAGAGCCGGAGTGGTTGCAGATACGCAGTATTTT.

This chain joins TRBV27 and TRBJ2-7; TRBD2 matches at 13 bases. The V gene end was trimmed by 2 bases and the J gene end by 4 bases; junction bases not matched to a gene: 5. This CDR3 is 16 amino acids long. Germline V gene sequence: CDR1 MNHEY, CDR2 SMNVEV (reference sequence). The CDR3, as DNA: TGTGCCAGCAGTTTACTTGGGACTAGCGGGGATTACGAGCAGTACTTC. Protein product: CASSLLGTSGDYEQYF.

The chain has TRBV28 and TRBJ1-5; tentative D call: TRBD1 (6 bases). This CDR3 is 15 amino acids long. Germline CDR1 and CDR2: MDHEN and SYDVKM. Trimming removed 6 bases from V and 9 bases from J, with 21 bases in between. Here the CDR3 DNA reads TGTGCCAGCAGAACTACCGGGGGCGGTTTCGGGCCCCAGCATTTT. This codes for CASRTTGGGFGPQHF.

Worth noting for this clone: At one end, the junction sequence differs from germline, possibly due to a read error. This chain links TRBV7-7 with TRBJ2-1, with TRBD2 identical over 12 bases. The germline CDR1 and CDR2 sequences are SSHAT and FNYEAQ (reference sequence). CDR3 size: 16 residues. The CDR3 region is CASSLEASGRAGEQFF. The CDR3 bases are TGTGCTAGCAGCTTAGAGGCTAGCGGGAGGGCGGGTGAGCAGTTCTTC.

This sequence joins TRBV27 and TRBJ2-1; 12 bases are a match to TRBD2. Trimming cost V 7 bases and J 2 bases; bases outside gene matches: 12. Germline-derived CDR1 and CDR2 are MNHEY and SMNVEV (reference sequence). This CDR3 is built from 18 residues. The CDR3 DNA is TGTGCCAGCATTGGAGGACTAGCGGGATACAGCGCCTACAATGAGCAGTTCTTC. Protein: CASIGGLAGYSAYNEQFF.

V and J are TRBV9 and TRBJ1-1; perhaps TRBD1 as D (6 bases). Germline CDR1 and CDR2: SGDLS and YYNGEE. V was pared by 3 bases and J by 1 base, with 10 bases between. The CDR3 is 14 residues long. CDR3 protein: CASSAQTGNTEAFF. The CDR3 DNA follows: TGTGCCAGCAGCGCCCAGACAGGGAACACTGAAGCTTTCTTT.

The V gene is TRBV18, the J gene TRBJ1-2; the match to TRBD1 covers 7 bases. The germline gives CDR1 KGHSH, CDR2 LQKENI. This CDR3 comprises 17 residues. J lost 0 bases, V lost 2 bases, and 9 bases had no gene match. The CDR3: CASSPASGQLANYGYTF. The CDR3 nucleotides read TGTGCCAGCTCACCAGCATCGGGACAGCTAGCTAACTATGGCTACACCTTC.

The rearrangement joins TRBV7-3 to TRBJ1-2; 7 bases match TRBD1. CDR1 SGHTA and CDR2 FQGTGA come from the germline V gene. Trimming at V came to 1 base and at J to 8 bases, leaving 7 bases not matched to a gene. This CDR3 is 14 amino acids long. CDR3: CASSLSHQGEGYTF. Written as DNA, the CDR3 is TGTGCCAGCAGCTTAAGTCACCAGGGGGAAGGCTACACCTTC. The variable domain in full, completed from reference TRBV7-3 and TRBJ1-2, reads GAGVSQTPSNKVTEKGKYVELRCDPISGHTALYWYRQSLGQGPEFLIYFQGTGAADDSGLPNDRFFAVRPEGSVSTLKIQRTERGDSAVYLCASSLSHQGEGYTFGSGTRLTVV.

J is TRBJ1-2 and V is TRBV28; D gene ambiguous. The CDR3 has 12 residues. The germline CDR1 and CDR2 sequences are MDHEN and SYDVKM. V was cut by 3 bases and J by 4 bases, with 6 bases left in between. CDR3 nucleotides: TGTGCCAGCAGTTTTGGTGGCTATGGCTACACCTTC. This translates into CASSFGGYGYTF.

The chain's CDR3 is CASSSPPGQNYGYTF. The CDR3 DNA reads as TGTGCCAGCAGCTCGCCCCCGGGACAGAACTATGGCTACACCTTC. The genes are TRBV7-9 and TRBJ1-2; 7 nucleotides line up with TRBD1. The V gene's germline CDR1 is SEHNR and CDR2 FQNEAQ (reference sequence). V lost 4 bases, J lost 2 bases, and 7 bases stayed unmatched. The CDR3 runs to 15 residues. Together with reference TRBV7-9 and TRBJ1-2, the CDR3 gives the full variable domain: DTGVSQNPRHKITKRGQNVTFRCDPISEHNRLYWYRQTLGQGPEFLTYFQNEAQLEKSRLLSDRFSAERPKGSFSTLEIQRTEQGDSAMYLCASSSPPGQNYGYTFGSGTRLTVV.

CDR3 residues: CASSKQSGSGELFF. CDR3 sequence (DNA): TGTGCCAGCAGCAAACAGTCGGGCAGCGGGGAGCTGTTTTTT. This chain connects TRBV9 to TRBJ2-2; D remains unclear. Germline loops: CDR1 SGDLS, CDR2 YYNGEE. CDR3 size: 14 residues. Trimming left V 4 bases short and J 7 bases short, with 14 bases between.

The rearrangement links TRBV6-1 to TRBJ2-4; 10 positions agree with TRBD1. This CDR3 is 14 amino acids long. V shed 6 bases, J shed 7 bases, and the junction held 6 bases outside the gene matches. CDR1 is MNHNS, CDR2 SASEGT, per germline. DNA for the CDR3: TGTGCCAGCAGGAGACAGGGGGCCCGGAACATTCAGTACTTC. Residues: CASRRQGARNIQYF.

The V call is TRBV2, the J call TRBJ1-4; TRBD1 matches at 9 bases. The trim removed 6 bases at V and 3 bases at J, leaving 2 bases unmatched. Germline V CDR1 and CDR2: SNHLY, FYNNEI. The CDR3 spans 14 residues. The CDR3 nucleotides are TGTGCCAGCAGCAGGACAGGGGCTAATGAAAAACTGTTTTTT. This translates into CASSRTGANEKLFF.